Below are 24 T cell receptor beta chains sequenced from a single sample in a study of T-cell reconstitution after alpha-beta-depleted transplantation in children. The TCRbeta library incorporated unique molecular identifiers. TCRdb processed the PCR reads anew with MiXCR; each CDR3 protein has one entry. The sample holds more than 90,000 distinct CDR3 sequences; 9% to 12% are singletons and the top ten take nearly 35%. Sequenced material: PBMCs, taken before TCRalphabeta/CD19-depleted stem cell transplant. The origin of the receptors is a boy aged 2 to 10 with acute lymphoblastic leukemia, due to receive a stem cell transplant.

V and J are TRBV7-9 and TRBJ2-7; D call uncertain. The CDR3 is 14 residues long. Deletions cut 3 bases from V and 2 bases from J, with 11 bases between. Germline lookup yields CDR1 SEHNR and CDR2 FQNEAQ (reference sequence). The CDR3 DNA is TGTGCCAGCAGCTTTTTGTCGGACCCCTACGAGCAGTACTTC. It encodes CASSFLSDPYEQYF.

Ten or more counts support this clonotype. The chain employs TRBV4-1 and TRBJ2-1, with 8 positions matching TRBD1. This CDR3 contains 16 residues. The germline V gene encodes CDR1 MGHRA and CDR2 YSYEKL. With V trimmed by 2 bases and J by 3 bases, 6 bases remained unmatched. CDR3 bases: TGCGCCAGCAGCCAACTAGCAGGGGGCAGCTACAATGAGCAGTTCTTC. It yields the protein CASSQLAGGSYNEQFF.

This clonotype was observed many times. The chain couples TRBV6-1 to TRBJ2-1; TRBD2 matches at 11 bases. The ends lost 1 base at V and 0 bases at J; junction bases unmatched: 14. In germline, CDR1 is MNHNS, CDR2 SASEGT. CDR3 length: 21 amino acids. The CDR3, as DNA: TGTGCCAGCAGTGAAGATCAACCGGGACTAGCGGCCTTGAGCTCCTACAATGAGCAGTTCTTC. The encoded protein is CASSEDQPGLAALSSYNEQFF.

This clonotype was detected a few times. The chain employs TRBV12-3 or TRBV12-4 and TRBJ2-1; D is unclear. V lost 3 bases and J 9 bases, leaving 12 bases between the germline ends. CDR3 length: 13 amino acids. The DNA for the CDR3 is TGTGCCAGCAGTTTGGGCGTCGAGAGTGAGCAGTTCTTC. It specifies CASSLGVESEQFF.

The V gene is TRBV30, the J gene TRBJ1-1; TRBD1 matches 9 bases. With 0 bases clipped from V and 11 bases from J, the junction kept 16 bases outside the gene matches. The CDR3 is 16 amino acids. Germline loops: CDR1 GTSNPN, CDR2 SVGIG (reference sequence). Written as DNA, the CDR3 is TGTGCCTGGAGTGTACAGGGGCTACAGGGGGCCGGTGAGGCTTTCTTT. It is translated as CAWSVQGLQGAGEAFF.

This clonotype was seen only a few times. The chain carries TRBV18 and TRBJ1-1, with 7 bases aligning to TRBD1. In germline, CDR1 is KGHSH, CDR2 LQKENI. V shed 5 bases, J shed 0 bases, and the junction held 12 bases outside the gene matches. The CDR3 loop spans 17 amino acids. The CDR3 DNA reads as TGTGCCAGCTCATCCCGACAGGGTCGGGGGATGAACACTGAAGCTTTCTTT. It yields the protein CASSSRQGRGMNTEAFF. The variable domain in full, with the rest retrieved from reference TRBV18 and TRBJ1-1, is NAGVMQNPRHLVRRRGQEARLRCSPMKGHSHVYWYRQLPEEGLKFMVYLQKENIIDESGMPKERFSAEFPKEGPSILRIQQVVRGDSAAYFCASSSRQGRGMNTEAFFGQGTRLTVV.

This clonotype showed up just a few times. The chain carries TRBV20-1 and TRBJ1-6; D uncertain. This CDR3 is 15 amino acids long. Germline CDR1 reads DFQATT; CDR2 reads SNEGSKA (reference sequence). V lost 5 bases and J lost 5, with 16 bases in between. CDR3 sequence: CSARPTGSNNSPLHF. CDR3 DNA: TGCAGTGCTCGACCTACCGGGTCTAATAATTCACCCCTCCACTTT.

The chain employs TRBV14 and TRBJ2-1; D is undetermined. There are 13 residues in the CDR3. V lost 4 bases to trimming and J lost 11 bases, with 15 bases between them. Germline values: CDR1 SGHDN, CDR2 FVKESK. CDR3 residues: CASSPVSGPKQFF. The CDR3 DNA is TGTGCCAGCAGCCCCGTATCCGGTCCGAAGCAGTTCTTC.

The chain combines TRBV6-1 with TRBJ1-2; 8 bases are a match to TRBD1. This CDR3 region has 14 residues. Looked up from germline, CDR1 is MNHNS and CDR2 is SASEGT. Trimming cost V 6 bases and J 7 bases; bases outside gene matches: 10. The DNA of the CDR3 is TGTGCCAGCAGCCAACACCCCAGGGGGCCTGGCTACACCTTC. Translated: CASSQHPRGPGYTF.

V gene TRBV9 combines with J gene TRBJ2-7; D possibly matches TRBD1 or TRBD2 (5 bases each). The CDR3 covers 12 residues. The ends were cut back, 4 bases at V and 6 bases at J, with 11 bases in the middle. The V gene's germline CDR1 is SGDLS and CDR2 YYNGEE. The DNA for the CDR3 is TGTGCCAGCAGCTCCGGGGCAGGCGAGCAGTACTTC. Its protein is CASSSGAGEQYF. The variable domain in full, completed from reference TRBV9 and TRBJ2-7, reads DSGVTQTPKHLITATGQRVTLRCSPRSGDLSVYWYQQSLDQGLQFLIQYYNGEERAKGNILERFSAQQFPDLHSELNLSSLELGDSALYFCASSSGAGEQYFGPGTRLTVT.

This clonotype was picked up many times. The chain couples TRBV12-3 or TRBV12-4 to TRBJ1-6; a weak D match, TRBD1 (6 bases). The CDR3 is made up of 14 amino acids. Trimming took off 7 bases at V and 6 bases at J, with 13 bases between the two ends. The CDR3 nucleotides read TGTGCCAGCACCTGGGGGGGCCTTAATTCACCCCTCCACTTT. Translated: CASTWGGLNSPLHF.

This clonotype showed up just a few times. The V call is TRBV27, the J call TRBJ2-7; possibly TRBD1 or TRBD2 for D (6 bases each). V was pared by 3 bases and J by 3 bases, with 15 bases between. Germline V gene sequence: CDR1 MNHEY, CDR2 SMNVEV (reference sequence). The CDR3 has 15 residues. The CDR3: CASSFIGGKNYEQYF. The CDR3 DNA follows: TGTGCCAGCAGTTTCATCGGGGGCAAGAACTACGAGCAGTACTTC.

This clonotype showed up just a few times. The V gene is TRBV2, the J gene TRBJ2-7; the D gene is possibly TRBD2 (7 bases). The germline CDR1 and CDR2 sequences are SNHLY and FYNNEI. This CDR3 comprises 14 residues. Trimming took off 8 bases at V and 2 bases at J, with 16 bases between the two ends. CDR3 in amino acids: CASRGGDPPYEQYF. As DNA, the CDR3 is TGTGCCAGCCGAGGGGGGGACCCGCCCTACGAGCAGTACTTC. The complete variable domain, with remaining parts taken from reference TRBV2 and TRBJ2-7, reads EPEVTQTPSHQVTQMGQEVILRCVPISNHLYFYWYRQILGQKVEFLVSFYNNEISEKSEIFDDQFSVERPDGSNFTLKIRSTKLEDSAMYFCASRGGDPPYEQYFGPGTRLTVT.

Notes on this clonotype: This may arise from a read error, as a much more abundant clone is one base away. V usage is TRBV6-1 and J usage is TRBJ2-7; TRBD1 matches 8 bases. Per germline, CDR1 MNHNS and CDR2 SASEGT. This CDR3 comprises 15 residues. V was pared by 5 bases and J by 3 bases, with 9 bases of the junction left unmatched. The CDR3 coding sequence is TGTGCCAGCAGTCGGGACAGGAGACTTTTCTACGAGCAGTACTTC. It yields the protein CASSRDRRLFYEQYF.

There are many counts of this clonotype. This chain links TRBV12-3 or TRBV12-4 with TRBJ2-7; no clear D gene. Trimming removed 2 bases at V and 0 bases at J, with 8 bases between. CDR3 length: 14 residues. CDR3 residues: CASSLRRSSYEQYF. CDR3 sequence (DNA): TGTGCCAGCAGTTTACGTCGGAGCTCCTACGAGCAGTACTTC.

The V and J genes are TRBV18 and TRBJ2-3; D possibly matches TRBD1 or TRBD2 (5 bases each). Germline CDR1 KGHSH, CDR2 LQKENI. V lost 5 bases to trimming and J lost 6 bases, with 9 bases between them. The CDR3 has 12 amino acids. The CDR3 is CASSGGRDTQYF. The CDR3 DNA sequence: TGTGCCAGCTCAGGGGGTCGCGATACGCAGTATTTT.

This clonotype was seen a handful of times. The genes are TRBV5-1 and TRBJ2-7; a weak D match, TRBD2 (6 bases). This CDR3 has 13 amino acids. Germline CDR1 is SGHRS and CDR2 is YFSETQ. V lost 4 bases and J 3 bases, leaving 11 bases between the germline ends. DNA for the CDR3: TGCGCCAGCAGCACATCGGGGGACTACGAGCAGTACTTC. This encodes CASSTSGDYEQYF.

In its sample, this clonotype was seen a few times. The J gene is TRBJ2-7, the V gene TRBV4-2; no definite D call. This CDR3 region has 16 residues. Germline assignment: CDR1 LGHNA and CDR2 YNFKEQ. V lost 1 base and J lost 2, with 15 bases in between. The CDR3 region has the DNA TGTGCCAGCAGCCAAGTTCGACCTGACGTTACCTACGAGCAGTACTTC. Translated: CASSQVRPDVTYEQYF.

The gene calls are TRBV27 and TRBJ2-2, with TRBD2 as a possible D gene (5 bases). Germline-derived CDR1 and CDR2 are MNHEY and SMNVEV (reference sequence). Trimming removed 4 bases from V and 3 bases from J, with 6 bases in between. The CDR3 is 13 amino acids. The DNA for the CDR3 is TGTGCCAGCAGTTGGACTGACACCGGGGAGCTGTTTTTT. It encodes CASSWTDTGELFF.

This clonotype appeared a few times. This rearrangement joins TRBV5-6 to TRBJ2-2; TRBD1 agrees at 12 bases. Germline values: CDR1 SGHDT, CDR2 YYEEEE. With V trimmed by 6 bases and J by 7 bases, 13 bases remained unmatched. The CDR3 is 17 amino acids. The CDR3 here is CASTKILGTGGIGELFF. The CDR3, as DNA: TGTGCCAGCACCAAAATCCTGGGGACAGGGGGCATCGGGGAGCTGTTTTTT.

This clonotype has a handful of counts. The V and J genes are TRBV20-1 and TRBJ1-1; D is uncertain. The V end lost 2 bases, the J end lost 4 bases, and 11 bases lay between the germline ends. Germline V gene lookup returns CDR1 DFQATT and CDR2 SNEGSKA (reference sequence). The CDR3 sequence is 13 residues long. The CDR3 is CSARTDGVTEAFF. The CDR3 DNA sequence: TGCAGTGCTAGAACAGACGGAGTCACTGAAGCTTTCTTT.

This clonotype was seen more than once but under ten times. The DNA for the CDR3 is TGTGCCAGCAGCTTGGAGACCATCGGCTACACCTTC. Its translation is CASSLETIGYTF. The V and J genes are TRBV7-9 and TRBJ1-2; D unclear. Germline values: CDR1 SEHNR, CDR2 FQNEAQ (reference sequence). Trimming took 3 bases from V and 8 from J, leaving 10 bases between them. CDR3 length: 12 amino acids.

This clonotype was recorded at least ten times. The chain is built from TRBV20-1 and TRBJ2-7, with TRBD2 matching 8 bases. The junction had 3 bases not matched to a gene; V was cut back by 3 bases and J by 2 bases. Germline V gene lookup returns CDR1 DFQATT and CDR2 SNEGSKA (reference sequence). The CDR3 extends over 13 amino acids. CDR3 residues: CSARPGLAYEQYF. In DNA form, the CDR3 reads TGCAGTGCTAGGCCGGGACTAGCCTACGAGCAGTACTTC.

The chain joins TRBV5-1 to TRBJ1-1; D not certain. Germline-derived CDR1 and CDR2 are SGHRS and YFSETQ. V lost 1 base to trimming and J lost 5 bases, with 12 bases between them. The CDR3 runs to 14 residues. The DNA for the CDR3 is TGCGCCAGCAGCTTGAGTTCCGGAGTGACTGAAGCTTTCTTT. It yields the protein CASSLSSGVTEAFF. Full variable domain (outside the CDR3, taken from reference TRBV5-1 and TRBJ1-1): KAGVTQTPRYLIKTRGQQVTLSCSPISGHRSVSWYQQTPGQGLQFLFEYFSETQRNKGNFPGRFSGRQFSNSRSEMNVSTLELGDSALYLCASSLSSGVTEAFFGQGTRLTVV.